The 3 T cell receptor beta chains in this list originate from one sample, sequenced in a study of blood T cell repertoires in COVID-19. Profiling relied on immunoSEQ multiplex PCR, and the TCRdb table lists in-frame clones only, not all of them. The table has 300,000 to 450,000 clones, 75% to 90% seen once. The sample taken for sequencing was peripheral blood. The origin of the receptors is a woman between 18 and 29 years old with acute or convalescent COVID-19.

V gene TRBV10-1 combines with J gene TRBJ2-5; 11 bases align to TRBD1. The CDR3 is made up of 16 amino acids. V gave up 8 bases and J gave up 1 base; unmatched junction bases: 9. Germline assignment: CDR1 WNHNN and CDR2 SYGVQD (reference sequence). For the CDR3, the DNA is TGCGCCAGCTCTTCCGGGACAGGGGGATCCCAAGAGACCCAGTACTTC. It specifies CASSSGTGGSQETQYF.

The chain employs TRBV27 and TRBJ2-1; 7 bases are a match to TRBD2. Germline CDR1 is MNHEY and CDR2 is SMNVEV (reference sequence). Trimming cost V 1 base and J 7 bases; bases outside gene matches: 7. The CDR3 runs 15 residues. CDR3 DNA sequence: TGTGCCAGCAGTTTATTGGAAAGGGGAGGGAATGAGCAGTTCTTC. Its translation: CASSLLERGGNEQFF.

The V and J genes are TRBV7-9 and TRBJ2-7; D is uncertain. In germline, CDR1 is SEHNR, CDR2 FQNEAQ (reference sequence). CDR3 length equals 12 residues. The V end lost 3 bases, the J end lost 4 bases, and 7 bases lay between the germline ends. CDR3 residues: CASSFSLYEQYF. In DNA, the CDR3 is TGTGCCAGCAGCTTCTCGTTATACGAGCAGTACTTC.